This entry concerns a single T cell receptor beta chain. Its antigen remains unidentified. Base-call qualities are not available, and no considerably larger clone is one nucleotide away. Participants in the prospective study were aged roughly 18 to 89 years, lived in over 20 United States geographic areas, and enrolled through a virtual design. To assign participants to cohorts, the prospective study relied on clinical history that participants themselves reported in a screening survey and a study questionnaire. Exposed participants had been in contact, within 2 weeks of entering the study, with a person who had a PCR-confirmed or clinician-diagnosed case of COVID-19. Mobile phlebotomists in the prospective study collected whole blood, serum and a nasopharyngeal or oropharyngeal swab from every participant. Over a roughly 2-month period, participants in the prospective study had the option of providing additional blood draws and questionnaires. Prospective study blood samples were shipped either frozen or at room temperature before DNA extraction.

The data originate from a study of blood T cell repertoires in COVID-19 (dated by TCRdb to between 2020 and 2021). Describing the broader study: The collaborator samples originated in the United States, Italy and Spain and spanned the acute and convalescent phases of COVID-19. The material from the prospective study consisted of cDNA or gDNA derived from T cells, B-cell-depleted T cells, or PBMCs. The dataset comprised deeply sampled blood TCRbeta repertoires from subjects exposed to, actively infected with, or recovered from COVID-19. The repertoires were released in a freely available public database meant as a resource for research on the immune response to SARS-CoV-2. Samples came from the ongoing ImmuneRACE study (first 160 participants) plus 1,254 subjects from 6 global collaborators. Sample metadata almost always included a de-identified subject ID, COVID-19 status, age in years and sex. HLA class I and class II types, where available, came from metadata supplied by the sample provider rather than from assay-based typing.

TCRbeta CDR3 regions were amplified from genomic DNA using the immunoSEQ Assay, a bias-controlled multiplex PCR. The published analysis was carried out like this. Nucleated cell counts per sample were estimated from amplification of reference gene primers within the assay. Sequence reads were collapsed and filtered to measure the absolute abundance of every unique TCRbeta CDR3 rearrangement. For each sample, productive Simpson clonality was calculated as the square root of Simpson's diversity index over productive rearrangements. TCRdb's version of the immuneACCESS table is confined to in-frame rearrangements and falls short of the full clone set. An unresolved V gene accounts for under half of the shortfall where checked; the remainder is of unknown origin. V, J and clone size reflect that table, while D and trimming were determined from the DNA. This sample is represented by roughly 400,000 clones; about 88% of them were singletons. The ten top clones hold 1.2% to 1.5% of the sample.

Broad study findings and their caveats: The amount of clinical and demographic metadata varied by source and participant and was provided uncurated.

V and J are trimmed by 5 bases and 1 base, and the gene matches miss 6 bases of the junction. According to the germline V gene, CDR1 reads SGHTS and CDR2 reads YDEGEE. The CDR3 numbers 16 residues from cysteine through phenylalanine. The only DNA kept is the CDR3, 48 bases in frame from the first base. This sequence uses TRBV5-8 and TRBJ2-1; TRBD2 agrees with 10 junctional bases. Sequenced: PBMCs or T cells enriched from blood (not recorded which). The TCR originated in a woman aged 18-35 years who had been exposed to COVID-19. CDR3 sequence: CASRLSGGLSYNEQFF. The DNA sequence is as follows: TGTGCCAGCAGGCTTAGCGGGGGGTTATCCTACAATGAGCAGTTCTTC. The variable domain in full, with residues beyond the CDR3 obtained from the reference TRBV5-8 and TRBJ2-1 genes, is EAGVTQSPTHLIKTRGQQATLRCSPISGHTSVYWYQQALGLGLQFLLWYDEGEERNRGNFPPRFSGRQFPNYSSELNVNALELEDSALYLCASRLSGGLSYNEQFFGPGTRLTVL.